This TCR beta chain is from a study of regulatory T cells in long-lasting Graves disease. Study details: Recently diagnosed Graves' patients had received antithyroid drugs for under 3 months.

A few counts support this clonotype. Its matching antigen is unknown. In building TCR beta libraries, iRepertoire HTBI primers were used together with Arm-PCR of CDR3 regions. Each CDR3 protein gets one entry after TCRdb re-called the multiplex PCR reads with MiXCR. Of roughly 500,000 distinct CDR3 sequences listed, approximately 15% are singletons. Study-level points and caveats: The study found TRBV28, TRBJ1-2 and TRBJ2-5 favored in persistent disease. Persistent Graves' patients possessed reduced TCR diversity relative to recently diagnosed ones.

This sample's time point: newly diagnosed GD, antithyroid drugs for less than 3 months. PBMCs provided the RNA from which the TCR library was made. Germline CDR1 is LGHNA and CDR2 is YNFKEQ. The length of the CDR3 is 16 residues. The junction had 8 bases not matched to a gene; V was cut back by 5 bases and J by 3 bases. The sample was also linked to a second study, of T cells in Graves' hyperthyroidism and ophthalmopathy. That paper adds: Patients showing uncontrolled infection, other autoimmune disease, pregnancy or lactation were ineligible.

Sequenced here: peripheral blood mononuclear cells (PBMCs), sampled at new diagnosis, from a patient treated with antithyroid drugs. This sequence joins TRBV4-2 and TRBJ2-3, with 10 bases identical to TRBD2. This TCR derives from a man aged 25-40 years with Graves disease. CDR3 in DNA: TGTGCCAGCAGCGTTCGACTAGCGGGCGGGACAGATACGCAGTATTTT. Its protein is CASSVRLAGGTDTQYF.